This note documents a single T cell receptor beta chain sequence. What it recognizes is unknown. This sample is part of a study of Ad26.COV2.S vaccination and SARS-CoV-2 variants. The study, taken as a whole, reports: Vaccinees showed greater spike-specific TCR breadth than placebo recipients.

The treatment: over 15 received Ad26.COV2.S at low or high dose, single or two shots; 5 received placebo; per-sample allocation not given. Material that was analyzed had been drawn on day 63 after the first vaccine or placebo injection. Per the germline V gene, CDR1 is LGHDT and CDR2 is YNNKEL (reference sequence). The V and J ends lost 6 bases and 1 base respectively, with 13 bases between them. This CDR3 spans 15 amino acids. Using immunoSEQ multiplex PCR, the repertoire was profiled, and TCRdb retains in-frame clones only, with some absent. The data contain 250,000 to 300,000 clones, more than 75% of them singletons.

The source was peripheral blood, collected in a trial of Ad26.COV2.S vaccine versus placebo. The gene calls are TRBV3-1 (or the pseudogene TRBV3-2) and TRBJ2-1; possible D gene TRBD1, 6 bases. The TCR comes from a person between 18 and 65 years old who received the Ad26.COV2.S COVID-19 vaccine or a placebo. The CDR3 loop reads CASSLQGPSYNEQFF. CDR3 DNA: TGTGCCAGCAGTCTACAGGGTCCGTCCTACAATGAGCAGTTCTTC.